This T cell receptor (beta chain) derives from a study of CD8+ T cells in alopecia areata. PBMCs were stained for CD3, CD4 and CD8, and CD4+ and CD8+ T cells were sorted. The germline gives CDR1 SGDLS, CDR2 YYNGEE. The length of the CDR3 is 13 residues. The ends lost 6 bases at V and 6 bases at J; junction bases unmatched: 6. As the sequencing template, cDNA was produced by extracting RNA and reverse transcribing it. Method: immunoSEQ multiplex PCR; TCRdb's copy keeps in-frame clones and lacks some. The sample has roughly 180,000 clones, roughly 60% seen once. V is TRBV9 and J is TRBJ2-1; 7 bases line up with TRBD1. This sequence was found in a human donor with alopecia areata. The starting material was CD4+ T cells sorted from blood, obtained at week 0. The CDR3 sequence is CASNPDRSNEQFF. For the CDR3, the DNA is TGTGCCAGCAACCCGGACAGGAGCAATGAGCAGTTCTTC.